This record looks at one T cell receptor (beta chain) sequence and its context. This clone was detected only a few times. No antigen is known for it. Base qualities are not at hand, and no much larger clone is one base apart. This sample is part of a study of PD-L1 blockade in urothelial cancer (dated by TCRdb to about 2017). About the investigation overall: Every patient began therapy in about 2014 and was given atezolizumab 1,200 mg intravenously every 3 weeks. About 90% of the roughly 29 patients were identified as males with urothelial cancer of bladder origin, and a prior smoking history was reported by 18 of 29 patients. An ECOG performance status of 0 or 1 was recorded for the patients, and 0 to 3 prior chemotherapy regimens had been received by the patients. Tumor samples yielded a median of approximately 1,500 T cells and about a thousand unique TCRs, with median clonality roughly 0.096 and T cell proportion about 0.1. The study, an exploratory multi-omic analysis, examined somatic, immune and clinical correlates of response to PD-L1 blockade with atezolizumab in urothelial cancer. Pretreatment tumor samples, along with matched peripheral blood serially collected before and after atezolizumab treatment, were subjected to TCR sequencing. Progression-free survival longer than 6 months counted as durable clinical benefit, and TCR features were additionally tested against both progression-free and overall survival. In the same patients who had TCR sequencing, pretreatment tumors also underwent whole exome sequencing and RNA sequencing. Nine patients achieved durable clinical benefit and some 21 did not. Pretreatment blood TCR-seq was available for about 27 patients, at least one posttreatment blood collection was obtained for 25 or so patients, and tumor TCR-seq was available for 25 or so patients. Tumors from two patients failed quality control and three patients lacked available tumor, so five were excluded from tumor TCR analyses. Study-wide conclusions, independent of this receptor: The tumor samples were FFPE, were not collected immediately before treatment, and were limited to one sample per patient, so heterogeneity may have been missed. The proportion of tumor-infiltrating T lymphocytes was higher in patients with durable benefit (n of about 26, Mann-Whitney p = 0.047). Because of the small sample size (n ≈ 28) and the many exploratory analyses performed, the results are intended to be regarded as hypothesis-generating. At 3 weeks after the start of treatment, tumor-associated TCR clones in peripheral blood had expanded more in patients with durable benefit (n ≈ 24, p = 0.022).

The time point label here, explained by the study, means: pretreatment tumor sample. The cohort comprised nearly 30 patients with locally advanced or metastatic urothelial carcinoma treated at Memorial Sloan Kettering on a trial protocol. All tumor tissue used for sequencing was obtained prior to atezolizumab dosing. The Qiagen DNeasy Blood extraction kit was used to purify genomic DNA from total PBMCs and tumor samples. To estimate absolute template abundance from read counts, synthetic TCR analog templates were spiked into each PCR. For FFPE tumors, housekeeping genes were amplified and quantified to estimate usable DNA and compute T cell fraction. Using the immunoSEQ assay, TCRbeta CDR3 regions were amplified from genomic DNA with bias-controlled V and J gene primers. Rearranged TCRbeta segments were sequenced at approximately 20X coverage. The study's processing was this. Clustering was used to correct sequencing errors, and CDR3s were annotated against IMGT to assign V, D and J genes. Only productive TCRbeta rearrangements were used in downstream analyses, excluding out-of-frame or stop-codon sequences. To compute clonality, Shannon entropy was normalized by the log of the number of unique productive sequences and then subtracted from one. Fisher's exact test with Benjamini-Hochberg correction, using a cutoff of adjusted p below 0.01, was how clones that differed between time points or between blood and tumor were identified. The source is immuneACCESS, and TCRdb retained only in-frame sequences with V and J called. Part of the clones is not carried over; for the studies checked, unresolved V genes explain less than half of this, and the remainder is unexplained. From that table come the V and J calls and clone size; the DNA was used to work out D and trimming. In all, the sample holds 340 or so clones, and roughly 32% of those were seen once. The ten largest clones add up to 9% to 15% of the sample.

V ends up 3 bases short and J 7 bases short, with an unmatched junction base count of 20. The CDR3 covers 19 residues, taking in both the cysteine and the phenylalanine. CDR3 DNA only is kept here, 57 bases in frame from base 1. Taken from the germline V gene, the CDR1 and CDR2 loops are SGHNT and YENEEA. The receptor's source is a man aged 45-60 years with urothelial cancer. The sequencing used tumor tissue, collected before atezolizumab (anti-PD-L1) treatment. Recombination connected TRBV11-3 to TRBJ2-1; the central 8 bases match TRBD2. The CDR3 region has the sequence CASSLGGWGGGTTMNEQFF. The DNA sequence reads TGTGCCAGCAGCTTGGGCGGATGGGGCGGGGGGACCACAATGAATGAGCAGTTCTTC.